A single sample gave rise to the 5 T cell receptor beta chains below, sequenced in a study of beta chain features in type 1 diabetes. Sequenced material consisted of expressed TCRB transcripts (all of the isolated RNA was reverse transcribed). Only in-frame clones appear in the TCRdb table, and some are missing; sequencing was by immunoSEQ multiplex PCR. The repertoire holds over 700,000 clones, with 17% as singletons. The sequenced sample consisted of naive CD4+ T cells from blood. The receptors originated from a woman aged 18-35 years in good health.

This clone was counted a few times. The chain recombines TRBV7-3 with TRBJ2-3; 11 nucleotides line up with TRBD2. The V gene end was trimmed by 11 bases and the J gene end by 6 bases; junction bases not matched to a gene: 10. CDR1 and CDR2 (germline): SGHTA, FQGTGA. There are 14 residues in the CDR3. This chain's CDR3 is CAPRLAGSRDTQYF. The CDR3 nucleotides are TGTGCCCCACGACTAGCGGGATCCAGGGATACGCAGTATTTT.

The rearrangement joins TRBV19 to TRBJ1-2, with TRBD1 matching over 9 bases. This CDR3 is built from 13 residues. After removal of 6 bases from V and 2 bases from J, the junction contained 1 base not matched to a gene. Looked up from germline, CDR1 is LNHDA and CDR2 is SQIVND (reference sequence). In DNA, the CDR3 is TGTGCCAGTAGGGGACAGGGAAACTATGGCTACACCTTC. This translates into CASRGQGNYGYTF. The variable domain in full, completed from reference TRBV19 and TRBJ1-2, reads DGGITQSPKYLFRKEGQNVTLSCEQNLNHDAMYWYRQDPGQGLRLIYYSQIVNDFQKGDIAEGYSVSREKKESFPLTVTSAQKNPTAFYLCASRGQGNYGYTFGSGTRLTVV.

The CDR3 DNA reads TGTGCCAGCAGTTCTAGCGGGAGCCCCCCCTACGAGCAGTACTTC. Amino acid sequence: CASSSSGSPPYEQYF. The chain combines TRBV27 with TRBJ2-7; 10 bases line up with TRBD2. CDR1 and CDR2 from the germline V gene are MNHEY and SMNVEV (reference sequence). The CDR3 totals 15 residues. V shed 4 bases and J 2 bases; nucleotides not matched to a gene: 5.

The chain employs TRBV7-2 and TRBJ2-7; D is possibly TRBD1 (6 bases). The V gene's germline CDR1 is SGHTA and CDR2 FQGNSA. Trimming shortened V by 5 bases and J by 0 bases, and 8 bases separated the two germline ends. CDR3 length: 13 residues. The CDR3 DNA reads TGTGCCAGCAGCCGGACAGCCTCCTACGAGCAGTACTTC. Protein product: CASSRTASYEQYF.

The chain is built from TRBV7-9 and TRBJ1-1; 7 positions agree with TRBD1. The CDR3 spans 14 residues. Germline V gene lookup returns CDR1 SEHNR and CDR2 FQNEAQ (reference sequence). J was trimmed by 4 bases and V by 5 bases; bases with no gene match: 7. This CDR3 reads CASSLQGKATEAFF. The CDR3, as DNA: TGTGCCAGCAGCCTACAGGGGAAGGCCACTGAAGCTTTCTTT.